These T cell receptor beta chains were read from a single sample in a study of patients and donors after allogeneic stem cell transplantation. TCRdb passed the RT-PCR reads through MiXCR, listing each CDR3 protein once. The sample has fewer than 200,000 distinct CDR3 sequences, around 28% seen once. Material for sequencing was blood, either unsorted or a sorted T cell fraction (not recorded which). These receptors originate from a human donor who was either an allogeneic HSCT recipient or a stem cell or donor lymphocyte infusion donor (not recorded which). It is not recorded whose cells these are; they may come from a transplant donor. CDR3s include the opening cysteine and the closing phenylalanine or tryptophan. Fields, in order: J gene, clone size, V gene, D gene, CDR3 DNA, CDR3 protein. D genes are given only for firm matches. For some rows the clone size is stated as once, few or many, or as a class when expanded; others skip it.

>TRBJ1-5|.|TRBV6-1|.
TGTGCCAGCAGTGAAAGGAGGGGAAATCAGCCCCAGCATTTT
CASSERRGNQPQHF
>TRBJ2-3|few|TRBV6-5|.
TGTGCCAGCAGTTACTCGTTGTCCCGAGATACGCAGTATTTT
CASSYSLSRDTQYF
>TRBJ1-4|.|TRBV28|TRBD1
TGTGCCAGCTCCCAGGGACAGAGCCATGAAAAACTGTTTTTT
CASSQGQSHEKLFF
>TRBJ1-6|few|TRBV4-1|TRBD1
TGCGCCAGCAGAAACCCGATACAGGGGACACGATTTTCACCCCTCCACTTT
CASRNPIQGTRFSPLHF
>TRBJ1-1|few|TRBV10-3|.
TGTGCCATCAGTACAGCGAACACTGAAGCTTTCTTT
CAISTANTEAFF
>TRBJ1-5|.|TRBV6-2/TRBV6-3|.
TGTGCCAGCAGTAAACCGCAGGGAAAGGGCAATCAGCCCCAGCATTTT
CASSKPQGKGNQPQHF
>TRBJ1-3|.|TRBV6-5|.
TGTGCCAGCAGTCGGCAGGGACTGGTCGGAAACACCATATATTTT
CASSRQGLVGNTIYF
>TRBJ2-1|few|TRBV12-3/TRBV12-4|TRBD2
TGTGCCAGCAGCCTAACTAGCGGGAGGGTCCATGAGCAGTTCTTC
CASSLTSGRVHEQFF
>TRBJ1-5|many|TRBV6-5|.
TGTGCCAGCAGTCAACTGGGTAGCAATCAGCCCCAGCATTTT
CASSQLGSNQPQHF
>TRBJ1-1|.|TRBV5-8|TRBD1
TGTGCCAGCAGCGATGGGACAGCCACCATCAGGGGGAGCACTGAAGCTTTCTTT
CASSDGTATIRGSTEAFF
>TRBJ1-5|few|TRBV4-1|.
TGCGCCAGCAGCCAAGATGGTGATCAGCCCCAGCATTTT
CASSQDGDQPQHF
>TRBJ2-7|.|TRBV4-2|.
TGTGCCAGCAGCACCCTCGGGGCTGAGCAGTACTTC
CASSTLGAEQYF
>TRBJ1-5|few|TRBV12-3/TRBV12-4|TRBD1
TGTGCCAGCAGTTTAACAGGGGGACGGGTTCAGCCCCAGCATTTT
CASSLTGGRVQPQHF
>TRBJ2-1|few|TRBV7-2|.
TGTGCCAGCAGCTTAGGGAACCCCTACAATGAGCAGTTCTTC
CASSLGNPYNEQFF
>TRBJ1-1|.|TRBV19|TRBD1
TGTGCCAGTAAACAGGGGCCTCAGAACACTGAAGCTTTCTTT
CASKQGPQNTEAFF
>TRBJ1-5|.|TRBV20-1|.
TGCAGTGCAAACTCGAACAGTCAGCCCCAGCATTTT
CSANSNSQPQHF
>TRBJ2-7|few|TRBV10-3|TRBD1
TGTGCCATCAGTCGACCGGGACAGCCTTTCTACGAGCAGTACTTC
CAISRPGQPFYEQYF
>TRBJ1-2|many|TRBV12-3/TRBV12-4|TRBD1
TGTGCCAGCAGAGACAGGGTCGGCTATGGCTACACCTTC
CASRDRVGYGYTF
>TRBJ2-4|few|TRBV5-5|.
TGTGCCAGCAGCTTGGTTGTCTATTCCAAAAACATTCAGTACTTC
CASSLVVYSKNIQYF
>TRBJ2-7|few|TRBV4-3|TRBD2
TGCGCCAGCAGCCAGACCGGGACTACCCTGATGGACTACGAGCAGTACTTC
CASSQTGTTLMDYEQYF
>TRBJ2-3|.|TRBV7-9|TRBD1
TGTGCCAGCAGCTTAGCCCCCAGGACAGGCCGCACAGATACGCAGTATTTT
CASSLAPRTGRTDTQYF
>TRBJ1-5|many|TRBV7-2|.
TGTGCCAGCAGCCCCGAGGGACGCGGAAATCAGCCCCAGCATTTT
CASSPEGRGNQPQHF
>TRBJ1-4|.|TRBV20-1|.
TGCAGTGCTGGCCCCCAGGGAGGACAAAAACTGTTTTTT
CSAGPQGGQKLFF
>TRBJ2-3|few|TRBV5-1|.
TGCGCCAGCAGCCCCATACCGGGACTGCTCACAGATACGCAGTATTTT
CASSPIPGLLTDTQYF